Below are 21 T cell receptor beta chains sequenced from a single sample in a study of shared clonotypes between healthy human individuals. Some clones are missing from TCRdb's copy, which holds only in-frame ones; the method was immunoSEQ multiplex PCR. The sample includes some 2,400,000 clones, under 97% of them seen just once. The sample comprised naive CD4+ T cells sorted from blood. Subset reported: CD45RA+ positively selected. The receptors come from a young man in good health.

Concerning this clone itself: This CDR3 is also generated by other DNA sequences in the sample. The genes are TRBV5-1 and TRBJ2-3; D gene ambiguous. V lost 0 bases and J lost 2, with 7 bases in between. The CDR3 is made up of 14 amino acids. Germline CDR1 reads SGHRS; CDR2 reads YFSETQ. Here the CDR3 DNA reads TGCGCCAGCAGCTTGGGGGCCACCACAGATACGCAGTATTTT. It translates to CASSLGATTDTQYF.

The CDR3 loop is CASSLPPGTEAFF. The DNA of the CDR3 is TGTGCCAGCAGCTTACCCCCAGGCACTGAAGCTTTCTTT. The chain recombines TRBV7-2 with TRBJ1-1; D remains unclear. This CDR3 has 13 residues. From germline, CDR1 is SGHTA and CDR2 FQGNSA. V lost 2 bases to trimming and J lost 4 bases, with 8 bases between them. Variable domain in full (rest from reference TRBV7-2 and TRBJ1-1): GAGVSQSPSNKVTEKGKDVELRCDPISGHTALYWYRQSLGQGLEFLIYFQGNSAPDKSGLPSDRFSAERTGGSVSTLTIQRTQQEDSAVYLCASSLPPGTEAFFGQGTRLTVV.

The CDR3: CASSYGDRYSPLHF. The CDR3, as DNA: TGTGCCAGCAGTTACGGGGACAGGTATTCACCCCTCCACTTT. J is TRBJ1-6 and V is TRBV6-6, with TRBD1 matching 8 bases. V was clipped by 2 bases and J by 8 bases; unmatched bases: 2. Germline V lookup: CDR1 MNHNY, CDR2 SVGAGI (reference sequence). The CDR3 totals 14 residues.

The gene calls are TRBV29-1 and TRBJ1-5, with D unresolved. This CDR3 spans 13 amino acids. V was shortened by 5 bases and J by 2 bases, with 10 bases between the two germline ends. Germline V gene data show CDR1 as SQVTM and CDR2 as ANQGSEA. CDR3 sequence: CSVWEAGNQPQHF. The CDR3 region has the DNA TGCAGCGTTTGGGAGGCGGGCAATCAGCCCCAGCATTTT.

J is TRBJ1-3 and V is TRBV19; no reliable D call. Trimming pared 6 bases from V and 1 base from J, leaving 10 bases between. Germline V gene lookup returns CDR1 LNHDA and CDR2 SQIVND (reference sequence). The CDR3 sequence is 14 residues long. DNA of the CDR3: TGTGCCAGTAGGCAACCGCTATCTGGAAACACCATATATTTT. Its protein product is CASRQPLSGNTIYF.

This chain joins TRBV18 and TRBJ1-1, with a tentative D call TRBD1 (5 bases). In germline, CDR1 is KGHSH, CDR2 LQKENI. Trimming removed 6 bases from V and 1 base from J, with 12 bases in between. The CDR3 is made up of 14 amino acids. The DNA of the CDR3 is TGTGCCAGCTCGCTGGGACGGCAGAACACTGAAGCTTTCTTT. Translating it yields CASSLGRQNTEAFF.

The rearrangement uses TRBV4-1 and TRBJ2-3; D may be TRBD2 (6 bases). Germline V CDR1 and CDR2: MGHRA, YSYEKL. V was clipped by 2 bases and J by 4 bases, with 10 bases between them. This CDR3 region has 14 residues. Here the CDR3 DNA reads TGCGCCAGCAGCCAAATGCTAGCGTCAGATACGCAGTATTTT. Protein: CASSQMLASDTQYF.

In this sample, this clone turned up once. The chain uses TRBV7-9 and TRBJ2-7, with 8 bases matching TRBD1. Germline CDR1 SEHNR, CDR2 FQNEAQ (reference sequence). The trim removed 4 bases at V and 6 bases at J, leaving 2 bases unmatched. The CDR3 totals 12 residues. This CDR3 reads CASSSTGAEQYF. The CDR3 DNA is TGTGCCAGCAGCTCGACAGGGGCCGAGCAGTACTTC.

Points on this clone: At the DNA level, this CDR3 is encoded by other sequences in the same sample as well. The chain combines TRBV30 with TRBJ2-5; no clear D. The V gene's germline CDR1 is GTSNPN and CDR2 SVGIG (reference sequence). CDR3 length: 11 amino acids. Trimming left V 2 bases short and J 2 bases short, with 3 bases between. CDR3: CAWSLQETQYF. Written as DNA, the CDR3 is TGTGCCTGGAGTCTACAAGAGACCCAGTACTTC.

The CDR3 DNA sequence: TGTGCCAGCAGTTACTATGCGGCTGGGACCGGGGAGCTGTTTTTT. It encodes CASSYYAAGTGELFF. The V call is TRBV6-5, the J call TRBJ2-2, with D unresolved. Germline lookup yields CDR1 MNHEY and CDR2 SVGAGI. The CDR3 has 15 residues. The V gene lost 1 base and the J gene lost 5 bases, with 11 bases spanning the gap.

This chain connects TRBV5-1 to TRBJ2-3; TRBD2 agrees at 7 bases. The CDR3 runs to 15 residues. V was clipped by 1 base and J by 4 bases; unmatched bases: 6. Germline CDR1 reads SGHRS; CDR2 reads YFSETQ. The CDR3 sequence: CASSLSGGSPDTQYF. In DNA, the CDR3 is TGCGCCAGCAGCTTGTCGGGGGGATCGCCAGATACGCAGTATTTT.

The chain combines TRBV9 with TRBJ2-2, with 7 positions matching TRBD2. V lost 2 bases and J lost 6; bases outside the gene matches: 4. The CDR3 spans 14 residues. CDR1 is SGDLS, CDR2 YYNGEE, per germline. This CDR3 is CASSVAGAPGELFF. As DNA, the CDR3 is TGTGCCAGCAGCGTGGCGGGAGCCCCCGGGGAGCTGTTTTTT.

The chain couples TRBV30 to TRBJ2-4; 9 bases line up with TRBD2. Per germline, CDR1 GTSNPN and CDR2 SVGIG (reference sequence). V trimming: 0 bases; J trimming: 1 base; junction bases outside the gene matches: 1. The CDR3 runs to 15 residues. CDR3 sequence: CAWSVLAGAKNIQYF. CDR3 nucleotide sequence: TGTGCCTGGAGTGTACTAGCGGGCGCCAAAAACATTCAGTACTTC.

A remark on this clone: This sample also contains other DNA sequences that code for the same CDR3. V and J are TRBV7-2 and TRBJ1-1; D possibly corresponds to TRBD1 (6 bases). The CDR3 length is 14 residues. The germline V gene has CDR1 SGHTA and CDR2 FQGNSA. Trimming took 4 bases from V and 4 from J, leaving 13 bases between them. CDR3 sequence reads: CASSSGGGFTEAFF. CDR3 bases: TGTGCCAGCAGCTCCGGGGGGGGCTTCACTGAAGCTTTCTTT. Using reference TRBV7-2 and TRBJ1-1 for the parts outside the CDR3, the full variable domain is GAGVSQSPSNKVTEKGKDVELRCDPISGHTALYWYRQSLGQGLEFLIYFQGNSAPDKSGLPSDRFSAERTGGSVSTLTIQRTQQEDSAVYLCASSSGGGFTEAFFGQGTRLTVV.

The rearrangement joins TRBV19 to TRBJ1-1, with D possibly matching TRBD1 (6 bases). Trimming left V 5 bases short and J 2 bases short, with 15 bases between. Germline V CDR1 and CDR2: LNHDA, SQIVND (reference sequence). This CDR3 is 15 amino acids long. As DNA, the CDR3 is TGTGCCAGTAGTCTATTACAGGGAAGTAACACTGAAGCTTTCTTT. This gives the protein CASSLLQGSNTEAFF.

The chain is built from TRBV13 and TRBJ1-3; D ambiguous. CDR1 and CDR2 from the germline V gene are PRHDT and FYEKMQ (reference sequence). The CDR3 is made up of 15 amino acids. Trimming pared 1 base from V and 1 base from J, leaving 8 bases between. CDR3 sequence reads: CASSLDPWSGNTIYF. The CDR3 DNA sequence: TGTGCCAGCAGCTTAGATCCATGGTCTGGAAACACCATATATTTT.

The chain couples TRBV5-1 to TRBJ2-2; no definite D call. Germline V gives CDR1 SGHRS, CDR2 YFSETQ. The CDR3 extends over 14 amino acids. Trimming removed 2 bases at V and 6 bases at J, with 11 bases between. CDR3 loop: CASSLQWSPGELFF. The CDR3 DNA reads TGCGCCAGCAGCTTACAATGGAGTCCCGGGGAGCTGTTTTTT.

This chain joins TRBV28 and TRBJ2-6; D is uncertain. CDR1 MDHEN and CDR2 SYDVKM come from the germline V gene. The CDR3 is 11 residues long. V dropped 10 bases and J dropped 5 bases, with 6 bases sitting between them. The CDR3 is CATAWANVLTF. As DNA, the CDR3 is TGTGCCACCGCCTGGGCCAACGTCCTGACTTTC. The full variable domain, its missing parts supplied by reference TRBV28 and TRBJ2-6, is DVKVTQSSRYLVKRTGEKVFLECVQDMDHENMFWYRQDPGLGLRLIYFSYDVKMKEKGDIPEGYSVSREKKERFSLILESASTNQTSMYLCATAWANVLTFGAGSRLTVL.

As to this clone: Other DNA variants within this sample encode the same CDR3. The chain is built from TRBV5-1 and TRBJ2-2, with 7 bases that match TRBD2. The V gene end was trimmed by 0 bases and the J gene end by 4 bases; junction bases not matched to a gene: 0. The germline V gene has CDR1 SGHRS and CDR2 YFSETQ. There are 14 residues in the CDR3. CDR3 in DNA: TGCGCCAGCAGCTTGGGCGGGAGCACCGGGGAGCTGTTTTTT. Protein product: CASSLGGSTGELFF.

The chain joins TRBV7-9 to TRBJ1-1; D gene uncertain. V was pared by 6 bases and J by 6 bases, with 17 bases between. CDR1 and CDR2 (germline): SEHNR, FQNEAQ (reference sequence). CDR3 length: 14 residues. The CDR3 loop is CASRPGFERAEAFF. In nucleotides, the CDR3 is TGTGCCAGCAGGCCGGGGTTCGAGAGGGCTGAAGCTTTCTTT.

This clone was detected only once. V usage is TRBV6-5 and J usage is TRBJ1-3, with 8 bases lining up with TRBD1. The ends lost 5 bases at V and 4 bases at J; junction bases unmatched: 7. Germline V lookup: CDR1 MNHEY, CDR2 SVGAGI. This CDR3 has 15 residues. The CDR3 protein is CASSRTDREGNTIYF. CDR3 coding DNA: TGTGCCAGCAGTCGAACGGACAGGGAAGGAAACACCATATATTTT.